One and the same sample provided the 2 T cell receptor beta chains below, sequenced in a study of blood T cell repertoires in COVID-19 (dated by TCRdb to 2018 to 2020). The library was generated by the immunoSEQ multiplex PCR assay. TCRdb obtained this table from immuneACCESS and retained in-frame rearrangements with V and J assigned. These tables miss some clones; where compared with another copy, unresolved V genes account for less than half of the shortfall, and the remainder is unexplained. A total of tens of thousands of clones appear in this sample, over 75% of them only once. The leading ten clones occupy approximately 13% of the sample. The sequencing input was peripheral blood. These receptors came from a human donor in a cohort sampled during active COVID-19.

This chain uses TRBV6-1 with TRBJ2-7, with D unresolved. This CDR3 comprises 14 residues. Per the germline V gene, CDR1 is MNHNS and CDR2 is SASEGT. Trimming stripped 2 bases from V and 3 bases from J, with 11 bases between. This CDR3 is CASSERPYFYEQYF. The CDR3 DNA is TGTGCCAGCAGTGAACGCCCCTACTTCTACGAGCAGTACTTC.

The chain employs TRBV5-1 and TRBJ1-1, with D possibly matching TRBD1 (6 bases). The V gene's germline CDR1 is SGHRS and CDR2 YFSETQ. Deletions cut 2 bases from V and 8 bases from J, with 7 bases between. The CDR3 spans 11 residues. CDR3 in amino acids: CASSLDREAFF. Here the CDR3 DNA reads TGCGCCAGCAGCTTAGACAGGGAAGCTTTCTTT.